This TCR beta chain is drawn from a study of T cell changes during pregnancy in multiple sclerosis. Profiled with immunoSEQ multiplex PCR; TCRdb holds only in-frame clones, not every one. The data hold some 81,000 clones, with about nine tenths observed a single time. Between the trimmed V and J ends, which lost 1 base and 2 bases, there was a span of 16 bases. The CDR3 totals 17 residues. Germline CDR1 and CDR2: MNHNS and SASEGT. The sample consisted of peripheral blood, taken before pregnancy. The chain employs TRBV6-1 and TRBJ2-3; D is uncertain. The clonotype comes from a female donor with multiple sclerosis, enrolled in a pregnancy study. CDR3 DNA: TGTGCCAGCAGTGAAGGGTGGGCCACGGCACTCACAGATACGCAGTATTTT. It specifies CASSEGWATALTDTQYF.